Listed below are T cell receptor beta chains from one sample, sequenced in a study of beta chain features in type 1 diabetes. Sequenced by immunoSEQ multiplex PCR; TCRdb stores in-frame clones only, minus some. The data show hundreds of thousands of clones, with under 15% seen just once and 0.02% to 0.025% held by the top ten. The sample comprised naive CD4+ T cells from blood. These receptors originate from a man between 18 and 35 years old with type 1 diabetes. The CDR3 runs from the conserved cysteine through the conserved F or W. D genes are given only for firm matches. Expanded clones get a size class; other rows say once, few or many, or leave the size out.

clone_size | j_call | v_call | cdr3_length | d_call | cdr3_aa | cdr3_nt
. | TRBJ1-2 | TRBV9 | 17 | TRBD1 | CASSVATGQGEYYGYTF | TGTGCCAGCAGCGTAGCTACCGGACAGGGGGAGTACTATGGCTACACCTTC
. | TRBJ1-1 | TRBV30 | 13 | . | CAWSRGGDTEAFF | TGTGCCTGGAGCAGAGGGGGGGACACTGAAGCTTTCTTT
. | TRBJ1-5 | TRBV28 | 13 | TRBD1 | CASLTGGDQPQHF | TGTGCCAGCCTCACAGGGGGTGATCAGCCCCAGCATTTT
. | TRBJ2-7 | TRBV30 | 13 | . | CAWNRNDQGEQYF | TGTGCCTGGAATCGAAACGATCAGGGCGAGCAGTACTTC
few | TRBJ2-1 | TRBV5-6 | 17 | . | CASSPQEGGSSYNEQFF | TGTGCCAGCAGCCCCCAGGAAGGGGGGAGCTCCTACAATGAGCAGTTCTTC
. | TRBJ1-6 | TRBV30 | 16 | . | CAWSVRKSSYNSPLHF | TGTGCCTGGAGTGTTAGGAAAAGCTCCTATAATTCACCCCTCCACTTT
. | TRBJ1-5 | TRBV4-1 | 17 | . | CASSQDLGRVRNQPQHF | TGCGCCAGCAGCCAAGATCTTGGAAGGGTTCGCAATCAGCCCCAGCATTTT
. | TRBJ1-2 | TRBV27 | 15 | TRBD1 | CASSLAGTGGYGYTF | TGTGCCAGCAGTTTGGCCGGGACAGGGGGCTATGGCTACACCTTC
once | TRBJ1-2 | TRBV5-1 | 14 | TRBD1 | CASTPQGANYGYTF | TGCGCCAGCACCCCACAGGGGGCGAACTATGGCTACACCTTC
few | TRBJ2-7 | TRBV6-5 | 13 | . | CASSLGDSYEQYF | TGTGCCAGCAGTTTGGGCGACTCCTACGAGCAGTACTTC
. | TRBJ2-1 | TRBV28 | 13 | TRBD1 | CASSLTGVNEQFF | TGTGCCAGCAGTCTTACAGGGGTAAATGAGCAGTTCTTC
few | TRBJ1-4 | TRBV13 | 14 | . | CASSSHTVDEKLFF | TGTGCCAGCAGCTCTCACACGGTCGATGAAAAACTGTTTTTT
few | TRBJ2-2 | TRBV2 | 15 | . | CASSEDSSNTGELFF | TGTGCCAGCAGTGAGGACAGCTCCAACACCGGGGAGCTGTTTTTT
. | TRBJ1-1 | TRBV5-1 | 14 | TRBD1 | CASSSTGGHTEAFF | TGCGCCAGCAGCTCGACAGGGGGCCACACTGAAGCTTTCTTT
few | TRBJ2-3 | TRBV7-3 | 15 | . | CASSLTEGRTDTQYF | TGTGCCAGCAGCTTAACGGAGGGGCGCACAGATACGCAGTATTTT
. | TRBJ1-1 | TRBV2 | 14 | . | CASSEGTGWTEAFF | TGTGCCAGCAGTGAAGGAACAGGATGGACTGAAGCTTTCTTT
. | TRBJ1-1 | TRBV4-2 | 14 | . | CASSQETGNTEAFF | TGTGCCAGCAGCCAGGAGACAGGGAACACTGAAGCTTTCTTT
few | TRBJ2-1 | TRBV7-3 | 14 | . | CASSLRHTYNEQFF | TGTGCCAGCAGCTTAAGACACACCTACAATGAGCAGTTCTTC
many | TRBJ2-5 | TRBV29-1 | 12 | TRBD1 | CSVTTGGQTQYF | TGCAGCGTAACTACAGGGGGCCAGACCCAGTACTTC
. | TRBJ1-1 | TRBV4-1 | 14 | . | CASSQEGLGTEAFF | TGCGCCAGCAGCCAAGAGGGTTTGGGGACTGAAGCTTTCTTT
. | TRBJ1-5 | TRBV5-6 | 13 | . | CASSLAPGQPQHF | TGTGCCAGCAGCTTGGCGCCGGGTCAGCCCCAGCATTTT
few | TRBJ2-3 | TRBV19 | 15 | . | CASSIQGGFTDTQYF | TGTGCCAGTAGTATACAGGGGGGGTTCACAGATACGCAGTATTTT